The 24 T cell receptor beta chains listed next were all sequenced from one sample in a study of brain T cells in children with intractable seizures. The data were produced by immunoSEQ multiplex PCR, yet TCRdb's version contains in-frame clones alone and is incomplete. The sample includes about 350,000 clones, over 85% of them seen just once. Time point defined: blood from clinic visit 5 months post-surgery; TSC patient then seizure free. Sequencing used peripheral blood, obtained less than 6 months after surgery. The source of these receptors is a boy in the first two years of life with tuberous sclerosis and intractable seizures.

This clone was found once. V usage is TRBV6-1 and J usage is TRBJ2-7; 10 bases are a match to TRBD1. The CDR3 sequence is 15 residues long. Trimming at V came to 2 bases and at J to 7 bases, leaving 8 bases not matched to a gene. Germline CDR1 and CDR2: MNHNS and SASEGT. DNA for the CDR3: TGTGCCAGCAGTGAAAAGGGGGACAGGGGTTGGGAGCAGTACTTC. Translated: CASSEKGDRGWEQYF.

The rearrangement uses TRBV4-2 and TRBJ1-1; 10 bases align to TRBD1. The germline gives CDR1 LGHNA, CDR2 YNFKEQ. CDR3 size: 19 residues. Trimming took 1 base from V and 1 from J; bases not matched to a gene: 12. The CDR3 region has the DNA TGTGCCAGCAGCCAAGGTGTGAGACAGGGGGCGCCGGGGAACACTGAAGCTTTCTTT. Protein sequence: CASSQGVRQGAPGNTEAFF.

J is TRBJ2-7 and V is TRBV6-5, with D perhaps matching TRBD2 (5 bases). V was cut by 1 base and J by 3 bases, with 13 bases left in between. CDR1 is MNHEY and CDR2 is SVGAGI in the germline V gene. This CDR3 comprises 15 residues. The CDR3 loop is CASSYYPGVYYEQYF. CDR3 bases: TGTGCCAGCAGTTACTATCCCGGGGTTTACTACGAGCAGTACTTC.

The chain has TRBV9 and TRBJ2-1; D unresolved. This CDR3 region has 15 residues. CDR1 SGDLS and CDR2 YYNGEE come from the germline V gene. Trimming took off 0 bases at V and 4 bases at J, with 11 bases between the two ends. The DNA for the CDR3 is TGTGCCAGCAGCGTAGCGGTAGGAAGGTACAATGAGCAGTTCTTC. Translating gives CASSVAVGRYNEQFF. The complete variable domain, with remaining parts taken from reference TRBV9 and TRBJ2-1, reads DSGVTQTPKHLITATGQRVTLRCSPRSGDLSVYWYQQSLDQGLQFLIQYYNGEERAKGNILERFSAQQFPDLHSELNLSSLELGDSALYFCASSVAVGRYNEQFFGPGTRLTVL.

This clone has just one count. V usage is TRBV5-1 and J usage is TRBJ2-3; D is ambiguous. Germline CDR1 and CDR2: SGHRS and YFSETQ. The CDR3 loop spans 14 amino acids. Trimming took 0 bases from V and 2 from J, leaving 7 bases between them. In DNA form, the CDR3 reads TGCGCCAGCAGCTTGGACAGACCCACAGATACGCAGTATTTT. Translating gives CASSLDRPTDTQYF. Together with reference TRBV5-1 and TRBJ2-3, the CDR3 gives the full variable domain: KAGVTQTPRYLIKTRGQQVTLSCSPISGHRSVSWYQQTPGQGLQFLFEYFSETQRNKGNFPGRFSGRQFSNSRSEMNVSTLELGDSALYLCASSLDRPTDTQYFGPGTRLTVL.

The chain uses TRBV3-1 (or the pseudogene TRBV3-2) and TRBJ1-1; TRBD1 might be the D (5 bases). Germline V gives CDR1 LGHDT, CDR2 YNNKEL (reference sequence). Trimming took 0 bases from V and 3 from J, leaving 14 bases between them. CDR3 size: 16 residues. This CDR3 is CASSQDSGRRDTEAFF. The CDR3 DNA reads TGTGCCAGCAGCCAAGATTCGGGGCGAAGGGACACTGAAGCTTTCTTT.

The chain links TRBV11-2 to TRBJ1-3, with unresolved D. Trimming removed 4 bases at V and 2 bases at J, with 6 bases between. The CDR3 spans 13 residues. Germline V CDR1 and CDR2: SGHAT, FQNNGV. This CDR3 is CASSSGTGNTIYF. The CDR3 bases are TGTGCCAGCAGCTCGGGTACTGGAAACACCATATATTTT.

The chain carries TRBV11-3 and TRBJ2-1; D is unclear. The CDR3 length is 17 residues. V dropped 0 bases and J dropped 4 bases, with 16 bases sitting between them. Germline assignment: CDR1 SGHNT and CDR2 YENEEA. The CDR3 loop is CASSLDTFLGQYNEQFF. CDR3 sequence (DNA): TGTGCCAGCAGCTTAGATACTTTTCTCGGCCAGTACAATGAGCAGTTCTTC.

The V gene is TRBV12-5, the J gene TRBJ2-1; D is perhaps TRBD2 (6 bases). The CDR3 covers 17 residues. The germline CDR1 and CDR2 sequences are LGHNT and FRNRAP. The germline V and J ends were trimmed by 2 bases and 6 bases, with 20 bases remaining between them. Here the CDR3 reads CASGLRDWNYPRNEQFF. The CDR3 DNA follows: TGTGCTAGTGGTTTGCGGGACTGGAACTACCCGCGCAATGAGCAGTTCTTC.

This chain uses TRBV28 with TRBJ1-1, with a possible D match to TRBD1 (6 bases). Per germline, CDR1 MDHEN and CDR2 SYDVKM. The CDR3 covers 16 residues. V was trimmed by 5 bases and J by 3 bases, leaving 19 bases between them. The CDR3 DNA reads TGTGCCAGCAGTGCTGCGACGCAGGGGCCCCACACTGAAGCTTTCTTT. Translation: CASSAATQGPHTEAFF. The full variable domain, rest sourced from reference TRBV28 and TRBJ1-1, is DVKVTQSSRYLVKRTGEKVFLECVQDMDHENMFWYRQDPGLGLRLIYFSYDVKMKEKGDIPEGYSVSREKKERFSLILESASTNQTSMYLCASSAATQGPHTEAFFGQGTRLTVV.

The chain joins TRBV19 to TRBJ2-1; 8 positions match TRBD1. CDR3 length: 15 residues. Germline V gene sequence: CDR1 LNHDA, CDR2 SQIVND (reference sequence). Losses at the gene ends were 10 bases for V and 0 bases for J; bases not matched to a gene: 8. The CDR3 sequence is CATSPTGGSYNEQFF. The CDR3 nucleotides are TGTGCCACCTCCCCAACAGGGGGCTCCTACAATGAGCAGTTCTTC.

CDR3 in DNA: TGCGCCAGCAGCGCCGGGACTAGCGGGAGGGCCCGGCAAGAGACCCAGTACTTC. It is translated as CASSAGTSGRARQETQYF. The chain couples TRBV5-1 to TRBJ2-5, with 16 bases that match TRBD2. V dropped 4 bases and J dropped 2; count of bases not matched to a gene: 8. The CDR3 has 18 residues. CDR1 and CDR2 from the germline V gene are SGHRS and YFSETQ.

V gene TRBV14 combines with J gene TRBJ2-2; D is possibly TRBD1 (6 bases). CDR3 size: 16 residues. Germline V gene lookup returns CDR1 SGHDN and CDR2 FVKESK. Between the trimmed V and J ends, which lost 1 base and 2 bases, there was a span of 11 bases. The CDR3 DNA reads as TGTGCCAGCAGCCAAGTGGCAGGGGTCAACACCGGGGAGCTGTTTTTT. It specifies CASSQVAGVNTGELFF. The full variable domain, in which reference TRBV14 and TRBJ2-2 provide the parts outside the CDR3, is EAGVTQFPSHSVIEKGQTVTLRCDPISGHDNLYWYRRVMGKEIKFLLHFVKESKQDESGMPNNRFLAERTGGTYSTLKVQPAELEDSGVYFCASSQVAGVNTGELFFGEGSRLTVL.

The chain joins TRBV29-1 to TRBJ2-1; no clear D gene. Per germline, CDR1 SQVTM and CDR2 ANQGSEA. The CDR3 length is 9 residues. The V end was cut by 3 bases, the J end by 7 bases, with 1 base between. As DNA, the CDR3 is TGCAGCGTTGATAATGAGCAGTTCTTC. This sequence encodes CSVDNEQFF.

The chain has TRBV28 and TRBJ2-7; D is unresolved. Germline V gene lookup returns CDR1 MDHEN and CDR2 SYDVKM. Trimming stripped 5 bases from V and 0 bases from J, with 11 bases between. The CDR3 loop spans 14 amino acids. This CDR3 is CASSLWVSSYEQYF. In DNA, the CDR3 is TGTGCCAGCAGTCTCTGGGTAAGCTCCTACGAGCAGTACTTC.

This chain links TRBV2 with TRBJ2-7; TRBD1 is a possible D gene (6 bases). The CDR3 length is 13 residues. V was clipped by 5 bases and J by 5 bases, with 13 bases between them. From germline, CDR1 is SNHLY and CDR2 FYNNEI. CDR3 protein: CASSFLQGDEQYF. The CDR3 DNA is TGTGCCAGCAGTTTTTTACAGGGTGACGAGCAGTACTTC.

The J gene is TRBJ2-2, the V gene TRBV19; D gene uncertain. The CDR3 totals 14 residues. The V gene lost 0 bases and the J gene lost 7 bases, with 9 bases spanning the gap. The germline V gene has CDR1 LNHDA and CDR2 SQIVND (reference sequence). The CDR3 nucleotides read TGTGCCAGTAGTATAGATCGGACCAACGGGGAGCTGTTTTTT. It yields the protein CASSIDRTNGELFF.

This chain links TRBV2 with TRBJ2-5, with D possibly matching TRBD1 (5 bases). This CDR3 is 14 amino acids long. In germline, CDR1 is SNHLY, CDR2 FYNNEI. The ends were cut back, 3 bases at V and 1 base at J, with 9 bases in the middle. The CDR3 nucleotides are TGTGCCAGCAGTGAGACAGTTTCCCAAGAGACCCAGTACTTC. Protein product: CASSETVSQETQYF.

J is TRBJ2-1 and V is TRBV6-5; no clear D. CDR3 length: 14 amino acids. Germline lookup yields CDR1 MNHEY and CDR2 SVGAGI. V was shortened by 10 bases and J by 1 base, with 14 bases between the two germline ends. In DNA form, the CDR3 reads TGTGCCACGAAAACCCCAGGTTCCTACAATGAGCAGTTCTTC. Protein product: CATKTPGSYNEQFF.

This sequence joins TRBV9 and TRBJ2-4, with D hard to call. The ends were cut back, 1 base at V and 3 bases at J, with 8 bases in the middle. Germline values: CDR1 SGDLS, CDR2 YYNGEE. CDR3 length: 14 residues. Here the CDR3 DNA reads TGTGCCAGCAGCGTATCAGCTGGCAAAAACATTCAGTACTTC. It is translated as CASSVSAGKNIQYF.

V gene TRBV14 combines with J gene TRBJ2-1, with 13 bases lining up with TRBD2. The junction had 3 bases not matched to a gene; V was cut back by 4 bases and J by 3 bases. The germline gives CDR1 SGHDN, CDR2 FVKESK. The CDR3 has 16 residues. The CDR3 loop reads CASSRGLAGVYNEQFF. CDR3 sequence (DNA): TGTGCCAGCAGCCGAGGACTAGCGGGAGTCTACAATGAGCAGTTCTTC.

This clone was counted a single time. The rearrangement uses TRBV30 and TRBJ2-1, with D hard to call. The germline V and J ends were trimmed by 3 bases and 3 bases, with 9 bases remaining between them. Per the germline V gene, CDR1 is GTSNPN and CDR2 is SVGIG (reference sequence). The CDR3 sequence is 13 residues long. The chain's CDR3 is CAWRSANYNEQFF. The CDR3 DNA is TGTGCCTGGAGGAGCGCTAACTACAATGAGCAGTTCTTC.

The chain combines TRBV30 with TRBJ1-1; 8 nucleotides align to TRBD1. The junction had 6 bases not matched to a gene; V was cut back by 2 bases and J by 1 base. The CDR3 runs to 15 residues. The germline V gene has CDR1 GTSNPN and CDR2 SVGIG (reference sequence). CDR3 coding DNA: TGTGCCTGGAGTTGGTGGGACAGGAGGAACACTGAAGCTTTCTTT. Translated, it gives CAWSWWDRRNTEAFF.

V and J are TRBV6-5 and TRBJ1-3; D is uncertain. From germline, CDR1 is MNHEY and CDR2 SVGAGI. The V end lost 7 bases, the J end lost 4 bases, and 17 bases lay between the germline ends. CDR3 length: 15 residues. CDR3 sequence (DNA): TGTGCCAGCACAGGCCAGCTCCCGGACGGAAACACCATATATTTT. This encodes CASTGQLPDGNTIYF.